Reported below is one TCR beta chain. The antigen is undetermined. This record comes from a study of neoadjuvant anti-PD-1 for oral cavity cancer. Most PBMC samples had 480 ng input DNA in six replicates. Using immunoSEQ multiplex PCR, the repertoire was profiled, and TCRdb retains in-frame clones only, with some absent. The sample records fewer than 90,000 clones, 70% to 90% being singletons. Time point meaning: after neoadjuvant nivolumab, at surgical resection. Patients had newly diagnosed, untreated stage II-IVA oral cavity squamous cell carcinoma. Overall study findings and caveats: TCR analyses covered only a few patients per response group.

CDR1 is SGHDN, CDR2 FVKESK, per germline. Trimming cost V 1 base and J 10 bases; bases outside gene matches: 9. CDR3 length equals 15 residues. Sample: PBMCs, taken after nivolumab (anti-PD-1) treatment. The TCR was taken from a person aged 35 to 85 with oral cavity squamous cell carcinoma. The V call is TRBV14, the J call TRBJ2-3; 9 bases align to TRBD1. The CDR3 sequence is CASSQVKTGGEAQYF. CDR3 in DNA: TGTGCCAGCAGCCAAGTAAAAACAGGGGGCGAGGCGCAGTATTTT.